This T cell receptor (beta chain) was recovered during a study of blood T cell repertoires in COVID-19. Study-level information: From the United States, Italy and Spain came samples of acute and convalescent COVID-19. T cells, B-cell-depleted T cells, or PBMCs supplied cDNA or gDNA.

This clone has a single count. This sample includes further DNA sequences coding for the same CDR3. Among Cohort 3 donors, those recovered had two negative PCRs, clearance, or symptom resolution. Assay: immunoSEQ multiplex PCR; the TCRdb copy retains only in-frame clones and omits some. This table has a few hundred thousand clones, 80% to 90% appearing once. The CDR3 sequence is 13 residues long. CDR1 and CDR2 from the germline V gene are LNHDA and SQIVND (reference sequence). With 6 bases clipped from V and 3 bases from J, the junction kept 2 bases outside the gene matches. Sequencing used PBMCs or T cells enriched from blood (not recorded which). V gene TRBV19 combines with J gene TRBJ1-5; the match to TRBD1 covers 7 bases. The sequence was obtained from a middle-aged man who had recovered from COVID-19. The DNA of the CDR3 is TGTGCCAGTAGGGGACAGTTCAATCAGCCCCAGCATTTT. It specifies CASRGQFNQPQHF.